Listed here is a single TCR beta chain. The antigen is not known. TCRdb keeps only in-frame clones here, not all; method: immunoSEQ multiplex PCR. The sample has 95,000 or so clones, approximately 93% seen once; the top ten hold 1.6%. Germline lookup yields CDR1 SGHTA and CDR2 FQGNSA. The CDR3 is 14 amino acids. V was clipped by 5 bases and J by 3 bases; unmatched bases: 6. Related graft donors supplied nonmyeloablative bone marrow transplants, and mixed chimerism was transient. Thawed PBMCs were FACS-sorted into unstimulated CD4+CD25+CD127- regulatory T cells, CD4+CD25- non-regulatory cells, CD4 and CD8 cells. The data originate from a study of Tregs in tolerant kidney transplant recipients. Study-level points and caveats: Validation in larger populations is needed because few patients were studied. Activated donor B cell expansion appeared to reveal the most relevant donor-specific TCRbeta repertoire. Changing PCR primers prevented nucleotide comparison between some patients' samples.

V and J are TRBV7-2 and TRBJ2-5; TRBD1 agrees at 7 bases. The clonotype was recovered from a human patient who received a combined kidney and bone marrow transplant. These T cells may partly come from the graft donor. The specimen comprised CD4+ T cells from blood (PBMCs), sampled 12 months after the transplant. CDR3 sequence reads: CASSPGQAKETQYF. CDR3 in DNA: TGTGCCAGCAGCCCAGGACAGGCGAAAGAGACCCAGTACTTC.